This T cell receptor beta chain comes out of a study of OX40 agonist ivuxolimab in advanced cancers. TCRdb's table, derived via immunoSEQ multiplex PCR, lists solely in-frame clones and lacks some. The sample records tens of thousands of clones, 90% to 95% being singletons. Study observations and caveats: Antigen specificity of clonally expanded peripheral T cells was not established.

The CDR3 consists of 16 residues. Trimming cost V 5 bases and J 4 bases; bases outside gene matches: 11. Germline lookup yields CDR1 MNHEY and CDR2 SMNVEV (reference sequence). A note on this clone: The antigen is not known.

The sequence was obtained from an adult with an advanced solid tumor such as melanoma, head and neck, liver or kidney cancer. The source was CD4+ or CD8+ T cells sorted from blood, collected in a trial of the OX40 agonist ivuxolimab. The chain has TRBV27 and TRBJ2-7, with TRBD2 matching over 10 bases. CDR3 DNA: TGTGCCAGCAGTCGATACTTAGCGGGAGGCCCTTACGAGCAGTACTTC. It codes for CASSRYLAGGPYEQYF.